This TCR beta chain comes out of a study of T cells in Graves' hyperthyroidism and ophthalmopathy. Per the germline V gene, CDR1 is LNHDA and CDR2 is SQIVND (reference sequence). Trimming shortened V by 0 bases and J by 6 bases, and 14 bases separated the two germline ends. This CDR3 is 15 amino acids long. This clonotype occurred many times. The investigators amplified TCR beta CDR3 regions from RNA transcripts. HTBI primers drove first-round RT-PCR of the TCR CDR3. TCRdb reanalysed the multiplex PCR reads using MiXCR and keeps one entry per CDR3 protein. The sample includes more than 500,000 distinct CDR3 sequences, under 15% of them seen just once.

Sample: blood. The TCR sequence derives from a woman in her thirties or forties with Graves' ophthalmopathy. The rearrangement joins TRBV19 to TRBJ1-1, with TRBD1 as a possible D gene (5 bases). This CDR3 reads CASSIDRERTSEAFF. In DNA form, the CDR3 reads TGTGCCAGTAGTATAGACAGGGAACGAACCTCTGAAGCTTTCTTT.